The present TCR beta chain was sequenced within a study of T cells in severe cutaneous drug reactions (dated by TCRdb to about 2019). About the study as a whole: Recruitment took place between the early 2010s and the late 2010s, drawing patients from Taiwan, Thailand and a European registry network. Bulk TCR sequencing was combined with single-cell sequencing, quantitative PCR validation, functional assays and transgenic mouse experiments. The Naranjo algorithm and the ALDEN drug causality algorithm were used to identify the culprit drug. Blister fluids/cells, PBMC and other biological samples were taken from patients in the acute stage or the recovery stage. The libraries were made with iRepertoire multiplex PCR, and the authors referred to a comparison in which iRepertoire and 5' RACE methods, with or without UMI, captured abundant clonotypes to a similar degree. Enrollment was limited to patients whose SJS/TEN or DRESS diagnosis was probable or definite according to RegiSCAR criteria.

Library preparation used the iRepertoire multiplex PCR system with TCR subtype-specific primers for both bulk and single-cell sequencing. Bulk TCR beta libraries were generated by multiplex PCR with primers targeting V, D and J gene regions. Each sample contributed roughly 85-550 ng of RNA as input for preparing the bulk TCR library. Bulk TCR beta amplicons were sequenced on an Illumina MiSeq. Per the source publication's procedure: Quality control steps removed sample misassignments and low-quality sequencing reads. The amino acids lying between the V-gene Y[YFLI]C motif and the J-segment [FW]GXGT motif were defined as CDR3. The IMGT database served as the reference for assigning TRBV and TRBJ genes and CDR3 clonotypes. TRBV expression in each sample was normalized to the mean expression of the same gene in PBMC from 40 to 45 healthy donors. TCRdb reprocessed the reads, and each CDR3 protein sequence is entered once, without DNA. The V and J calls come from TCRdb's annotation, not from the publication. The sample table includes about 21,000 distinct CDR3 sequences. 7.5% of the sample is held by the ten biggest clonotypes.

Turning to this clonotype: What antigen it recognizes has not been identified.

What the work shows at the level of the full study, not this receptor alone: TRBV12-4 usage was strongly increased in CBZ-SJS/TEN patients, averaging roughly 35% in blister cells and approximately 5% in PBMC. Whether the public TCR generalizes to SJS/TEN caused by other drugs was noted by the authors as still needing further study. Although undetectable or scarce in tolerant-control and healthy-donor PBMC, a public TCRbeta CDR3 was found in all seven CBZ-SJS/TEN blister samples, at a mean of roughly 13%.

Sequenced donors were patients with carbamazepine-induced Stevens-Johnson syndrome or toxic epidermal necrolysis (CBZ-SJS/TEN). Peripheral blood repertoires came from CBZ-SJS/TEN patients of Han Chinese (about five) and European (roughly six) origin. To search for drug-specific clonotypes, the T cell receptor repertoires of patients with drug-induced severe cutaneous adverse reactions were profiled by next-generation sequencing. The RNA source was either peripheral blood mononuclear cells or blister cells from skin lesions. CDR1 and CDR2 are read off the germline V gene as SQVTM and ANQGSEA. Inclusive of the bounding cysteine and phenylalanine, the CDR3 is 12 residues long. This entry has no DNA.

This clonotype was sampled from a human donor with toxic epidermal necrolysis, a severe cutaneous drug reaction. Sequencing was performed on PBMCs. The chain couples TRBV29-1 to TRBJ2-7. CDR3 protein: CSVWTGVYEQYF.